This T cell receptor beta chain is from a study of blood T cell repertoires in COVID-19 (dated by TCRdb to 2019 to 2021). Describing the broader study: Samples covering the acute and convalescent phases of COVID-19 were provided by collaborators in the United States, Italy and Spain. Where available, HLA class I and class II types were taken from metadata supplied by the sample provider and were not determined by assay-based typing. Samples were obtained from the ongoing ImmuneRACE study (first 160 participants) and from some 1,200 subjects provided by 6 global collaborators. The dataset comprised deeply sampled blood TCRbeta repertoires from subjects exposed to, actively infected with, or recovered from COVID-19. The sample metadata nearly always contained a de-identified subject ID, COVID-19 status, age in years and sex. A freely available public database, intended as a resource for researchers studying the immune response to SARS-CoV-2, is where the repertoires were released. The material from the prospective study consisted of cDNA or gDNA derived from T cells, B-cell-depleted T cells, or PBMCs.

V is trimmed back by 4 bases and J by 4 bases, and the junction contains 10 bases that no gene match accounts for. According to the germline V gene, CDR1 reads SGHAT and CDR2 reads FQNNGV. The CDR3, from cysteine to phenylalanine, totals 15 residues. Just the 45-base CDR3 DNA is kept, in frame starting at base 1. With regard to this clone: Its antigen remains unidentified. There are no base qualities to consult, and no much larger clone falls within one base.

TCRbeta CDR3 regions were amplified from genomic DNA using the immunoSEQ Assay, a bias-controlled multiplex PCR. The published analysis was carried out like this. Nucleated cell counts per sample were estimated from amplification of reference gene primers within the assay. To quantify the absolute abundance of each unique TCRbeta CDR3 rearrangement, sequence reads were collapsed and filtered. For each sample, productive Simpson clonality was calculated as the square root of Simpson's diversity index across productive rearrangements. This is the immuneACCESS table as TCRdb keeps it, with only in-frame sequences that have V and J called. A part of the clones is gone; compared with another copy, unresolved V genes explain less than half, and the rest is unexplained. V and J calls and clone size are copied from that table; D and trimming were computed from the DNA. The sample records roughly 250,000 clones, approximately 80% of which are singletons. The top ten clones comprise 6.5% to 9% of the sample.

Points the paper makes about the study in general: How much clinical and demographic metadata was included differed by source and by participant, and the metadata was provided uncurated.

Whole blood was collected in K2EDTA tubes by collaborating institutions according to the institutions' own protocols. For TCRbeta analysis, collaborator samples were shipped as frozen whole blood, as isolated PBMCs, or as DNA extracted from either sample type. The sequence came from a woman in her forties or fifties with acute or convalescent COVID-19. The specimen sequenced was peripheral blood. Rearrangement joined TRBV11-2 to TRBJ2-7; 7 central nucleotides agree with TRBD2. The nucleotide sequence is TGTGCCAGCAGCTCCGTAAGGGAGGGGTGGTACGAGCAGTACTTC. Its coded protein is CASSSVREGWYEQYF.